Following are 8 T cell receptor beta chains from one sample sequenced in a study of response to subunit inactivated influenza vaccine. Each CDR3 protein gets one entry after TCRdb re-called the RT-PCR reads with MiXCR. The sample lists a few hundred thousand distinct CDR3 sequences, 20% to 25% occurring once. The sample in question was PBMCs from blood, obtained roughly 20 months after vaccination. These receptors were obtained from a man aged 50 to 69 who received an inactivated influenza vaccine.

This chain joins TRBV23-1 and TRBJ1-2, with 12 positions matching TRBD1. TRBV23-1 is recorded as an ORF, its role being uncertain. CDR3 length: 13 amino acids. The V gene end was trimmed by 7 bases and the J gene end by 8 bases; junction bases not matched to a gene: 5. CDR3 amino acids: CASKGQGAEGYTF. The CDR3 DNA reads TGCGCCAGCAAGGGACAGGGGGCGGAGGGCTACACCTTC.

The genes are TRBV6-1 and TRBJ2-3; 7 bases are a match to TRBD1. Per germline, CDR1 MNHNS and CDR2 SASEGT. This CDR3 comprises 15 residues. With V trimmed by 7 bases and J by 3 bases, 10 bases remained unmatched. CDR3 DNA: TGTGCCAGCAAAATAAACAGGGGCTCGACAGATACGCAGTATTTT. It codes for CASKINRGSTDTQYF.

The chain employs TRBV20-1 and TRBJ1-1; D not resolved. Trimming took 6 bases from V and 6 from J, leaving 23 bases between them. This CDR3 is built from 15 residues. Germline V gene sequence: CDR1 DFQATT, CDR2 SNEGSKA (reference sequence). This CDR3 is CSALNTGGVGAEAFF. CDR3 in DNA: TGCAGTGCCCTCAACACGGGCGGGGTTGGCGCTGAAGCTTTCTTT.

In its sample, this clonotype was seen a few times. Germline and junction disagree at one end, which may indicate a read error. The CDR3 DNA follows: TGTGCCAGCAGTCTCGGGACAGGGTTTATTGTTTTT. Amino acids: CASSLGTGFIVF. The V call is TRBV7-9, the J call TRBJ1-1; 9 nucleotides align to TRBD1. CDR1 and CDR2 (germline): SEHNR, FQNEAQ (reference sequence). The CDR3 runs to 12 residues.

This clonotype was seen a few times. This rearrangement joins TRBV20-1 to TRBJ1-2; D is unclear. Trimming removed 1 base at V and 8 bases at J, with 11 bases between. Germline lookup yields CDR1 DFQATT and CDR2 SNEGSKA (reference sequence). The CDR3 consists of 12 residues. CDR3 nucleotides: TGCAGTGCTAGAGGAGTCGGACGGGGCTACACCTTC. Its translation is CSARGVGRGYTF.

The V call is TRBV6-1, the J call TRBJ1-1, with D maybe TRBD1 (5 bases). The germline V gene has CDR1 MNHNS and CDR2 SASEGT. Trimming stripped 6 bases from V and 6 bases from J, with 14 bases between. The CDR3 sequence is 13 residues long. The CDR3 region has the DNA TGTGCCAGCAGGGGACTTTTGACACCTGAAGCTTTCTTT. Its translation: CASRGLLTPEAFF.

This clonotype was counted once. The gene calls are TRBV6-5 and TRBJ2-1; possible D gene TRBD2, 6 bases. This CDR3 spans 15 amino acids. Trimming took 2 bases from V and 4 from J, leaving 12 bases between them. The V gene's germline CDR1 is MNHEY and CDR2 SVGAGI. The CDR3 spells CASSYPRGGYNEQFF. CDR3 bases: TGTGCCAGCAGTTACCCCCGAGGAGGGTACAATGAGCAGTTCTTC.

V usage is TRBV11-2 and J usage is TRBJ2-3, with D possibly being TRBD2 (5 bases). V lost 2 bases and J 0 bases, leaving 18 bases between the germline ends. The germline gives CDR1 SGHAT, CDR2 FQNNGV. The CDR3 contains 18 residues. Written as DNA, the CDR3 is TGTGCCAGCAGCTTATTACTAGTGGCGGGCCCTAGCACAGATACGCAGTATTTT. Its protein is CASSLLLVAGPSTDTQYF.